This T cell receptor beta chain is drawn from a study of TIL therapy for anti-PD-1-resistant metastatic lung cancer. Time point denoted: pre-treatment sample, taken before nivolumab and TIL therapy. Tumor tissue came from excised metastases, mostly pleural nodules or supraclavicular lymph nodes. The V end was cut by 0 bases, the J end by 8 bases, with 17 bases between. Per germline, CDR1 SGHRS and CDR2 YFSETQ. The CDR3 consists of 15 residues. This was the immunoSEQ v3 assay. Using immunoSEQ multiplex PCR, the repertoire was profiled, and TCRdb retains in-frame clones only, with some absent. The sample contains 25,000 to 30,000 clones, over 55% of which appear only once.

This specimen was tumor tissue, taken at baseline. This clonotype was sampled from a person aged 25 to 79 with non-small cell lung cancer. The rearrangement uses TRBV5-1 and TRBJ1-2; TRBD1 might be the D (6 bases). The CDR3 here is CASSLETGQSQGYTF. The CDR3 coding sequence is TGCGCCAGCAGCTTGGAAACTGGACAGAGTCAGGGCTACACCTTC.